The clone carrying this T cell receptor beta chain was detected a few times. The sample comes from a study of blood T cells in healthy people across ages. Sample-barcoded 5' priming and a J-beta primer mix drove a second PCR of roughly 6 to 12 cycles. TCRdb passed the 5' RACE reads through MiXCR, listing each CDR3 protein once. The profile shows approximately 880,000 distinct CDR3 sequences, approximately 49% of them singletons. This CDR3 is 13 amino acids long. From germline, CDR1 is DFQATT and CDR2 SNEGSKA (reference sequence). The source material was blood. The chain couples TRBV20-1 to TRBJ2-5, with D maybe TRBD1 (6 bases). Gene TRBJ2-7 matches the end of the DNA better, so the J call may be wrong. The origin of this receptor is a man in his thirties or forties in good health. The CDR3 region is CSASPGDRDEQYF. CDR3 nucleotide sequence: TGCAGTGCTAGTCCAGGGGATCGCGACGAGCAGTACTTC.